The 24 T cell receptor beta chains below all came from one sample that was sequenced in a study of response to subunit inactivated influenza vaccine listed by TCRdb under 2018. Libraries were built with RT-PCR. For sequencing, an Illumina HiSeq 2500 was employed. The public reads were reanalyzed by TCRdb: fastp trimming at Q25, MiXCR alignment, in-frame beta chains only. Rows are unified per CDR3 protein, each entry keeping the most common DNA and genes. The sample includes a few hundred thousand distinct CDR3 sequences, with less than 25% observed a single time. Clones ranked in the top ten supply around 9.6% of the sample. The starting material was PBMCs from blood, obtained less than 22 months after vaccination. These receptors were obtained from a man between 50 and 75 years old who received an inactivated influenza vaccine. Donor details come from another sample of the same person, matched by shared clones.

This clonotype was detected only a few times. The rearrangement joins TRBV6-2 or TRBV6-3 to TRBJ1-1; D might be TRBD1 (6 bases). This CDR3 is 15 amino acids long. Trimming cost V 3 bases and J 3 bases, with 14 bases left between them. Germline loops: CDR1 MNHEY, CDR2 SVGEGT. The DNA of the CDR3 is TGTGCCAGCAGTTATTCAACAGGGTGGGACACTGAAGCTTTCTTT. Translation gives CASSYSTGWDTEAFF.

The chain carries TRBV11-3 and TRBJ2-7; D remains ambiguous. Per germline, CDR1 SGHNT and CDR2 YENEEA. CDR3 length: 12 amino acids. Trimming left V 5 bases short and J 5 bases short, with 10 bases between. The chain's CDR3 is CASSKDGDEQYF. The CDR3 DNA reads as TGTGCCAGCAGCAAAGATGGAGACGAGCAGTACTTC.

The chain combines TRBV15 with TRBJ2-5, with a possible D match to TRBD1 (6 bases). Germline CDR1 and CDR2: LNHNV and YYDKDF (reference sequence). V lost 7 bases and J lost 1, with 13 bases in between. The length of the CDR3 is 14 residues. In DNA, the CDR3 is TGTGCCACCAAAAACGGACAGCCCCAAGAGACCCAGTACTTC. This sequence encodes CATKNGQPQETQYF.

The chain uses TRBV3-1 and TRBJ2-3; D is uncertain. There are 13 residues in the CDR3. CDR1 and CDR2 (germline): LGHDT, YNNKEL (reference sequence). V lost 0 bases, J lost 8 bases, and 9 bases lay in between. The CDR3 loop reads CASSQDVWTTQYF. CDR3 nucleotide sequence: TGTGCCAGCAGCCAAGACGTCTGGACTACGCAGTATTTT.

Only a few counts were recorded for this clonotype. CDR3 nucleotides: TGCAGCGGTCTACGACAGGGCTATGGCTACACCTTC. Translating it yields CSGLRQGYGYTF. The rearrangement uses TRBV29-1 and TRBJ1-2, with 7 bases fitting TRBD1. Germline CDR1 SQVTM, CDR2 ANQGSEA. Trimming cost V 7 bases and J 4 bases; bases outside gene matches: 6. The CDR3 consists of 12 residues.

This clonotype appeared many times. The chain recombines TRBV12-3 or TRBV12-4 with TRBJ1-1; D possibly corresponds to TRBD1 (5 bases). The CDR3 is made up of 16 amino acids. V was trimmed by 3 bases and J by 1 base, leaving 15 bases between them. The CDR3 region is CASSFGARGPNTEAFF. CDR3 DNA sequence: TGTGCCAGCAGTTTCGGGGCAAGGGGCCCGAACACTGAAGCTTTCTTT.

This clonotype was seen repeatedly, ten times or more. CDR3 DNA: TGTGCCATCAATTTTGCGGGGGGCGTCGACTATGGCTACACCTTC. It codes for CAINFAGGVDYGYTF. V and J are TRBV10-3 and TRBJ1-2, with a possible D match to TRBD1 (6 bases). The V gene lost 7 bases and the J gene lost 3 bases, with 18 bases spanning the gap. This CDR3 region has 15 residues. The V gene's germline CDR1 is ENHRY and CDR2 SYGVKD.

V and J are TRBV3-1 and TRBJ2-2, with D tentatively TRBD1 (6 bases). This CDR3 has 14 residues. V gave up 4 bases and J gave up 8 bases, with 14 bases separating them. Looked up from germline, CDR1 is LGHDT and CDR2 is YNNKEL (reference sequence). The CDR3 DNA reads as TGTGCCAGCAGCCCACAGGGTTCGAGGGGGGAGCTGTTTTTT. Protein product: CASSPQGSRGELFF.

This clonotype was seen repeatedly, ten times or more. The chain carries TRBV5-1 and TRBJ1-2; TRBD1 aligns across 8 bases. This CDR3 has 14 amino acids. In germline, CDR1 is SGHRS, CDR2 YFSETQ. V dropped 4 bases and J dropped 5; count of bases not matched to a gene: 7. The CDR3 loop is CASSPDRVWYGYTF. The CDR3 nucleotides are TGCGCCAGCAGCCCGGACAGGGTTTGGTATGGCTACACCTTC. Looking up the rest from reference TRBV5-1 and TRBJ1-2 gives the full variable domain: KAGVTQTPRYLIKTRGQQVTLSCSPISGHRSVSWYQQTPGQGLQFLFEYFSETQRNKGNFPGRFSGRQFSNSRSEMNVSTLELGDSALYLCASSPDRVWYGYTFGSGTRLTVV.

In this sample, this clonotype turned up a few times. The V gene is TRBV28, the J gene TRBJ1-5; 7 nucleotides line up with TRBD1. The germline V gene has CDR1 MDHEN and CDR2 SYDVKM. V dropped 5 bases and J dropped 7; count of bases not matched to a gene: 8. This CDR3 is 14 amino acids long. The CDR3 protein is CASSKTGNSQPQHF. The CDR3 DNA is TGTGCCAGCAGTAAGACAGGGAATTCCCAGCCCCAGCATTTT.

The CDR3 DNA sequence: TGTGCCAGCAGCAGCAGGACTAGCGGGAGGATAAACAATGAGCAGTTCTTC. This gives the protein CASSSRTSGRINNEQFF. The chain employs TRBV25-1 and TRBJ2-1, with TRBD2 matching over 14 bases. Germline CDR1 and CDR2: MGHDK and SYGVNS. The length of the CDR3 is 17 residues. J gave up 5 bases and V 6 bases, and 9 bases lay outside the gene matches.

The rearrangement joins TRBV29-1 to TRBJ2-2, with 8 positions matching TRBD1. This CDR3 is 16 amino acids long. Per the germline V gene, CDR1 is SQVTM and CDR2 is ANQGSEA. With 2 bases clipped from V and 1 base from J, the junction kept 6 bases outside the gene matches. In DNA, the CDR3 is TGCAGCGTTGAACTAAAAGGACAGGGGAACACCGGGGAGCTGTTTTTT. As protein: CSVELKGQGNTGELFF.

CDR3 in DNA: TGCGCCAGCAGCTGGGCAGCGGCCTACGAGCAGTACTTC. It codes for CASSWAAAYEQYF. The genes are TRBV5-1 and TRBJ2-7; D possibly corresponds to TRBD2 (5 bases). Trimming cost V 3 bases and J 2 bases, with 9 bases left between them. Germline V CDR1 and CDR2: SGHRS, YFSETQ. The CDR3 contains 13 residues. Full variable domain (missing parts from reference TRBV5-1 and TRBJ2-7): KAGVTQTPRYLIKTRGQQVTLSCSPISGHRSVSWYQQTPGQGLQFLFEYFSETQRNKGNFPGRFSGRQFSNSRSEMNVSTLELGDSALYLCASSWAAAYEQYFGPGTRLTVT.

This clonotype was seen a few times. V usage is TRBV28 and J usage is TRBJ2-5; a weak D match, TRBD1 (6 bases). The germline V gene encodes CDR1 MDHEN and CDR2 SYDVKM. The germline V and J ends were trimmed by 8 bases and 2 bases, with 12 bases remaining between them. This CDR3 region has 13 residues. The CDR3 nucleotides read TGTGCCAGCTTTGGACAGTTTCAAGAGACCCAGTACTTC. Protein: CASFGQFQETQYF.

The chain joins TRBV9 to TRBJ2-3; D is perhaps TRBD1 or TRBD2 (7 bases each). The CDR3 is 15 amino acids. V gave up 4 bases and J gave up 6 bases, with 18 bases separating them. CDR1 is SGDLS and CDR2 is YYNGEE in the germline V gene. Here the CDR3 reads CASSSGGLRFDTQYF. CDR3 coding DNA: TGTGCCAGCAGCTCAGGGGGACTACGGTTCGATACGCAGTATTTT.

The chain employs TRBV20-1 and TRBJ2-3; 9 bases fit TRBD2. This CDR3 spans 15 amino acids. Per germline, CDR1 DFQATT and CDR2 SNEGSKA (reference sequence). Trimming cost V 3 bases and J 3 bases; bases outside gene matches: 7. The CDR3 sequence is CSASVLAGSTDTQYF. CDR3 bases: TGCAGTGCTAGCGTACTAGCGGGTAGTACAGATACGCAGTATTTT.

This clonotype was seen many times. The CDR3 coding sequence is TGTGCCAGCAGTCCCCTCGCCGGACAGGGGATCAGAACTAATCAGCCCCAGCATTTT. Its translation is CASSPLAGQGIRTNQPQHF. V gene TRBV27 combines with J gene TRBJ1-5; 9 bases are shared with TRBD1. The CDR3 totals 19 residues. Germline loops: CDR1 MNHEY, CDR2 SMNVEV (reference sequence). The junction had 18 bases not matched to a gene; V was cut back by 5 bases and J by 4 bases.

With regard to this clonotype: The junction does not match germline at one end; this may be a read error. The chain uses TRBV24-1 and TRBJ2-3; D not certain. The germline V gene has CDR1 KGHDR and CDR2 SFDVKD. CDR3 length: 15 amino acids. CDR3: CATGDEQTSTDTQYF. The CDR3 bases are TGTGCCACCGGTGATGAGCAGACCAGCACAGATACGCAGTATTTT.

The chain carries TRBV10-3 and TRBJ2-2; D remains unclear. Deletions cut 2 bases from V and 6 bases from J, with 4 bases between. The CDR3 is made up of 12 amino acids. The germline gives CDR1 ENHRY, CDR2 SYGVKD. This chain's CDR3 is CAISERPGELFF. DNA for the CDR3: TGTGCCATCAGTGAGCGACCCGGGGAGCTGTTTTTT.

The chain has TRBV2 and TRBJ2-7; D possibly corresponds to TRBD2 (6 bases). The length of the CDR3 is 15 residues. Trimming removed 7 bases at V and 2 bases at J, with 18 bases between. Per the germline V gene, CDR1 is SNHLY and CDR2 is FYNNEI. For the CDR3, the DNA is TGTGCCAGCACTGTGGGGGTTGGCGGGGCCTACGAGCAGTACTTC. Its protein product is CASTVGVGGAYEQYF.

The sample holds one count of this clonotype. The chain recombines TRBV7-2 with TRBJ2-7, with D unclear. CDR1 SGHTA and CDR2 FQGNSA come from the germline V gene. The CDR3 is 12 residues long. Trimming stripped 3 bases from V and 5 bases from J, with 8 bases between. The CDR3 here is CASSFFRHEQYF. CDR3 DNA: TGTGCCAGCAGCTTTTTCCGCCACGAGCAGTACTTC.

The rearrangement joins TRBV5-1 to TRBJ1-1; a weak D match, TRBD1 (6 bases). The CDR3 contains 11 residues. Trimming pared 4 bases from V and 8 bases from J, leaving 9 bases between. Germline lookup yields CDR1 SGHRS and CDR2 YFSETQ. Written as DNA, the CDR3 is TGCGCCAGCAGCGTCGGGACAGAAGCTTTCTTT. It specifies CASSVGTEAFF.

This clonotype was detected a few times. The CDR3: CASSQDWLDRGRSEAFF. The CDR3 nucleotides read TGCGCCAGCAGCCAAGATTGGCTAGACAGGGGGCGGAGTGAAGCTTTCTTT. The chain combines TRBV4-1 with TRBJ1-1; 10 positions agree with TRBD1. Germline V gene sequence: CDR1 MGHRA, CDR2 YSYEKL. V was pared by 0 bases and J by 7 bases, with 11 bases of the junction left unmatched. This CDR3 has 17 amino acids.

This clonotype was counted only a few times. This sequence joins TRBV6-5 and TRBJ2-3, with 7 bases fitting TRBD2. The V and J ends lost 6 bases and 2 bases, in that order; junction bases with no gene match: 17. CDR3 length: 18 residues. CDR1 is MNHEY, CDR2 SVGAGI, per germline. The CDR3 nucleotides read TGTGCCAGCAGCTTACTTACCGTAGGGAGCGGGGCCACAGATACGCAGTATTTT. Amino acid sequence: CASSLLTVGSGATDTQYF.